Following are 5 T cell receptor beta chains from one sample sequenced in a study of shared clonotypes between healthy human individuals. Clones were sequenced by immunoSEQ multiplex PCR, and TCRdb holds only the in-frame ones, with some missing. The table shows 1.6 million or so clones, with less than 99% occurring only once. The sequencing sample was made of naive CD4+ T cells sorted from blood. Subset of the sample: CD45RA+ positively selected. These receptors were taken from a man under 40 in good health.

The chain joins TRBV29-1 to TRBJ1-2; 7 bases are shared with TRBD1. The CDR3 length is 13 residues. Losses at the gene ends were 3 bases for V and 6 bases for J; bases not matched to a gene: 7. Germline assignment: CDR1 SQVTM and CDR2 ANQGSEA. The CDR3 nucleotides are TGCAGCGTTGATAGGCGGGACAGAGATGGCTACACCTTC. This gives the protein CSVDRRDRDGYTF.

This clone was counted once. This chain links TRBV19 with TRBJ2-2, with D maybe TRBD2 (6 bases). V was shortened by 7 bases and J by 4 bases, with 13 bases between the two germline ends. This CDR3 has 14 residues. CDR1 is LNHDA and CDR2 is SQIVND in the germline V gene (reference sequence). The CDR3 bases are TGTGCCAGTAATAGCGTCGGGGGCACCGGGGAGCTGTTTTTT. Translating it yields CASNSVGGTGELFF. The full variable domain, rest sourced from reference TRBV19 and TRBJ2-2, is DGGITQSPKYLFRKEGQNVTLSCEQNLNHDAMYWYRQDPGQGLRLIYYSQIVNDFQKGDIAEGYSVSREKKESFPLTVTSAQKNPTAFYLCASNSVGGTGELFFGEGSRLTVL.

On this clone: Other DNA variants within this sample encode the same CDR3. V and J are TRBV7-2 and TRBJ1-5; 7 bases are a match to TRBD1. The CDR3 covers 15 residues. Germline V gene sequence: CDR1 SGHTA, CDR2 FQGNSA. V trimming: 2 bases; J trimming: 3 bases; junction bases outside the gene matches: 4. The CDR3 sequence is CASSLRQGHNQPQHF. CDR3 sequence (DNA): TGTGCCAGCAGCTTAAGACAGGGACACAATCAGCCCCAGCATTTT.

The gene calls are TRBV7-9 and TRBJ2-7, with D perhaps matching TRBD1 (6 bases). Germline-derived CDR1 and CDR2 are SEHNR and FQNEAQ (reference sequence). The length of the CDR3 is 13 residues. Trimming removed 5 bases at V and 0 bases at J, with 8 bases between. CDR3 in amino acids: CASSRQDSYEQYF. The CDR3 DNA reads TGTGCCAGCAGCAGACAGGACTCCTACGAGCAGTACTTC.

The CDR3, as DNA: TGTGCCAGCACCGGTAGCGGGAGGGCCACCTACGAGCAGTACTTC. Translation gives CASTGSGRATYEQYF. The rearrangement joins TRBV28 to TRBJ2-7, with 11 bases identical to TRBD2. Germline trimming cut 7 bases from V and 2 bases from J; bases unmatched to any gene: 7. The CDR3 extends over 15 amino acids. CDR1 MDHEN and CDR2 SYDVKM come from the germline V gene.